What follows describes a single T cell receptor beta chain. This record comes from a study of molecular identifiers for immune sequencing clone quantification. For the study at large: Split five ways in replicates, RNA from about 20,000 or 100,000 naive CD8 cells had four portions sequenced.

Each CDR3 protein is one row after TCRdb ran MiXCR on the PCR reads. This sample has some 320,000 distinct CDR3 sequences; 20% to 25% occur once, and the top ten carry approximately 0.8%. Trimming removed 2 bases from V and 8 bases from J; junction bases left unmatched: 7. The CDR3 spans 16 residues. CDR1 is MNHEY and CDR2 is SMNVEV in the germline V gene (reference sequence). This receptor was obtained from a human donor in good health. Some libraries in this study had Jurkat cell RNA spiked in. This sequence joins TRBV27 and TRBJ2-3; 13 nucleotides line up with TRBD2. The sequenced sample consisted of naive CD8+ T cells from blood, with Jurkat cell RNA spiked in. Subset noted: FACS-sorted CD8+CD4-CCR7+CD45RA+ naive T cells. In DNA form, the CDR3 reads TGTGCCAGCAGTTTAATACTAGCGGGGGGGAGGGGTACGCAGTATTTT. Translating gives CASSLILAGGRGTQYF.